The present T cell receptor beta chain was sequenced within a study of T cell repertoires in cytomegalovirus infection. A note on this clonotype: What it recognizes is unknown.

TCRdb reanalysed the reads using MiXCR and keeps one entry per CDR3 protein. Of 110,000 or so distinct CDR3 sequences listed, around 29% are singletons. CDR3 length: 13 residues. Looked up from germline, CDR1 is SNHLY and CDR2 is FYNNEI. Between the trimmed V and J ends, which lost 6 bases and 9 bases, there was a span of 15 bases. V and J are TRBV2 and TRBJ2-4; possible D gene TRBD2, 5 bases. The sample in question was CD8+ T cells from cultured PBMCs, obtained from culture after CMV antigen stimulation. This TCR derives from a human donor in good health (CMV status not recorded). Some clones in this sample may be carry-over from other donors' samples. The CDR3 DNA reads TGTGCCAGCAGGGATCGGGGTGGCACCATTCAGTACTTC. This encodes CASRDRGGTIQYF.